This entry lists 30 T cell receptor beta chains sequenced from one sample in a study of T cell repertoires in cytomegalovirus infection. TCRdb independently ran MiXCR on the reads; one entry per CDR3 protein. There are some 320,000 distinct CDR3 sequences in the sample; 9% to 9.5% occur only once, and over 3.5% lies in the top ten. Sequencing was done on a sample of PBMCs. The receptors derive from a human donor in good health (CMV status not recorded). Some clones in this sample may be carry-over from other donors' samples.

This clonotype was seen ten or more times. The chain has TRBV28 and TRBJ2-1; TRBD2 aligns across 7 bases. Germline V lookup: CDR1 MDHEN, CDR2 SYDVKM. Trimming removed 3 bases from V and 5 bases from J; junction bases left unmatched: 4. This CDR3 contains 14 residues. The CDR3 spells CASSFERGHNEQFF. For the CDR3, the DNA is TGTGCCAGCAGTTTTGAGCGGGGCCACAATGAGCAGTTCTTC.

A note on this clonotype: This sequence may be a read error, since a much larger clone differs from it by one base. This chain uses TRBV7-9 with TRBJ2-3; no reliable D call. The CDR3 length is 12 residues. Germline CDR1 SEHNR, CDR2 FQNEAQ (reference sequence). CDR3 region: CASSPRRDTPYF. The DNA of the CDR3 is TGTGCCAGCAGCCCCCGTCGAGATACGCCGTATTTT.

The chain links TRBV27 to TRBJ2-1; D uncertain. CDR1 is MNHEY and CDR2 is SMNVEV in the germline V gene (reference sequence). With 0 bases removed from V and 4 bases from J, the gap between germline ends came to 7 bases. The CDR3 loop spans 14 amino acids. The CDR3 here is CASSLSWGYNEQFF. The CDR3 bases are TGTGCCAGCAGTTTATCTTGGGGATACAATGAGCAGTTCTTC.

The CDR3 DNA reads TGTGCCAGCAGTGAATGGTGGGCGGGGGAAAACTATGGCTACACCTTC. This translates into CASSEWWAGENYGYTF. V is TRBV6-1 and J is TRBJ1-2; perhaps TRBD1 as D (5 bases). The CDR3 covers 16 residues. Germline V gives CDR1 MNHNS, CDR2 SASEGT. V gave up 2 bases and J gave up 2 bases, with 15 bases separating them.

This clonotype was seen a handful of times. The chain is built from TRBV6-5 and TRBJ2-3, with TRBD2 as a possible D gene (6 bases). This CDR3 region has 15 residues. The germline V gene has CDR1 MNHEY and CDR2 SVGAGI. The V and J ends lost 7 bases and 3 bases respectively, with 17 bases between them. Here the CDR3 reads CASTPGGLATDTQYF. The CDR3 DNA sequence: TGTGCCAGCACCCCCGGTGGTCTAGCGACAGATACGCAGTATTTT.

The CDR3 region is CASSFQAGWGRFF. In nucleotides, the CDR3 is TGTGCCAGCAGCTTTCAAGCGGGGTGGGGGCGGTTCTTC. The chain employs TRBV7-2 and TRBJ2-1, with D tentatively TRBD2 (7 bases). Trimming shortened V by 3 bases and J by 15 bases, and 18 bases separated the two germline ends. CDR3 length equals 13 residues. The germline CDR1 and CDR2 sequences are SGHTA and FQGNSA.

This chain uses TRBV7-8 with TRBJ1-2, with D maybe TRBD1 (6 bases). Trimming left V 4 bases short and J 4 bases short, with 13 bases between. The CDR3 contains 14 residues. Looked up from germline, CDR1 is SGHVS and CDR2 is FQNEAQ. The CDR3 region is CASSSQGSGYGYTF. CDR3 in DNA: TGTGCCAGCAGCTCCCAGGGGAGTGGCTATGGCTACACCTTC.

This clonotype was detected many times. The rearrangement joins TRBV25-1 to TRBJ2-7; D could derive from TRBD1 or TRBD2 (7 bases each). This CDR3 is 15 amino acids long. The germline V and J ends were trimmed by 3 bases and 5 bases, with 17 bases remaining between them. CDR1 and CDR2 (germline): MGHDK, SYGVNS. The DNA of the CDR3 is TGTGCCAGCAGTGACCTACAGGGGAGGGTGGACGAGCAGTACTTC. Its translation: CASSDLQGRVDEQYF.

There are many counts of this clonotype. This chain links TRBV7-9 with TRBJ2-7; 7 positions match TRBD2. From germline, CDR1 is SEHNR and CDR2 FQNEAQ (reference sequence). The CDR3 runs to 15 residues. J was trimmed by 2 bases and V by 2 bases; bases with no gene match: 6. This CDR3 reads CASSLSLAEAYEQYF. In DNA, the CDR3 is TGTGCCAGCAGCTTAAGCCTAGCGGAAGCCTACGAGCAGTACTTC.

As to this clonotype: Mismatch with germline at one junction end may stem from a read error. This sequence joins TRBV7-9 and TRBJ1-5, with no clear D. CDR1 is SEHNR, CDR2 FQNEAQ, per germline (reference sequence). The CDR3 extends over 16 amino acids. CDR3 residues: CASSLGRVGGNQPQHF. As DNA, the CDR3 is TGTGCCAGCAGTTTAGGTCGAGTCGGGGGCAATCAGCCCCAGCATTTT.

This chain uses TRBV12-3 or TRBV12-4 with TRBJ1-3, with no clear D. The CDR3 consists of 15 residues. The ends were cut back, 4 bases at V and 2 bases at J, with 12 bases in the middle. CDR3 protein: CASSSPFGAGNTIYF. The CDR3 DNA sequence: TGTGCCAGCAGTTCCCCCTTTGGGGCTGGAAACACCATATATTTT.

This clonotype was recorded many times. The chain is built from TRBV28 and TRBJ1-1; D unresolved. The CDR3 extends over 13 amino acids. V lost 5 bases to trimming and J lost 0 bases, with 7 bases between them. The germline V gene encodes CDR1 MDHEN and CDR2 SYDVKM. The CDR3 sequence: CASSIGMNTEAFF. CDR3 bases: TGTGCCAGCAGTATAGGGATGAACACTGAAGCTTTCTTT.

The V and J genes are TRBV11-2 and TRBJ1-4; TRBD1 matches at 8 bases. In germline, CDR1 is SGHAT, CDR2 FQNNGV. The J segment lost 3 bases and the V segment lost 3 bases, leaving 9 bases of the junction unmatched. This CDR3 has 17 residues. Here the CDR3 DNA reads TGTGCCAGCAGCTTGAAAATCAGGGGGCTATCTAATGAAAAACTGTTTTTT. This encodes CASSLKIRGLSNEKLFF.

For this clonotype: A read error may explain this, as a much larger clone is one base away. This chain joins TRBV2 and TRBJ1-5; a weak D match, TRBD1 (5 bases). Trimming stripped 8 bases from V and 0 bases from J, with 20 bases between. The CDR3 runs to 17 residues. The germline gives CDR1 SNHLY, CDR2 FYNNEI. The CDR3 is CASRPGLLMNSNQPQHF. The DNA of the CDR3 is TGTGCCAGCCGACCGGGACTGCTTATGAATAGCAATCAGCCCCAGCATTTT.

This clonotype was seen many times. The chain employs TRBV6-5 and TRBJ1-1, with no clear D. Trimming stripped 0 bases from V and 3 bases from J, with 11 bases between. The CDR3 contains 15 residues. Per the germline V gene, CDR1 is MNHEY and CDR2 is SVGAGI. The CDR3 coding sequence is TGTGCCAGCAGTTACTCACGGGGTGGGGACACTGAAGCTTTCTTT. Encoded protein: CASSYSRGGDTEAFF.

At least ten counts were recorded for this clonotype. V gene TRBV25-1 combines with J gene TRBJ1-4; 8 bases are a match to TRBD1. The length of the CDR3 is 14 residues. The germline gives CDR1 MGHDK, CDR2 SYGVNS. V shed 3 bases, J shed 7 bases, and the junction held 4 bases outside the gene matches. CDR3 coding DNA: TGTGCCAGCAGTGACGACAGGGGTCGTGAAAAACTGTTTTTT. It yields the protein CASSDDRGREKLFF.

This clonotype was seen more than once but under ten times. The gene calls are TRBV28 and TRBJ2-1; 10 bases match TRBD2. Germline loops: CDR1 MDHEN, CDR2 SYDVKM. With 5 bases clipped from V and 0 bases from J, the junction kept 4 bases outside the gene matches. The CDR3 spans 16 residues. The chain's CDR3 is CASSQLAGVSYNEQFF. CDR3 bases: TGTGCCAGCAGTCAGCTAGCGGGAGTCTCCTACAATGAGCAGTTCTTC.

This sequence joins TRBV7-2 and TRBJ2-2, with 12 nucleotides matching TRBD2. The CDR3 is 19 residues long. V trimming: 2 bases; J trimming: 4 bases; junction bases outside the gene matches: 11. Germline V CDR1 and CDR2: SGHTA, FQGNSA. CDR3 coding DNA: TGTGCCAGCAGCTTACTTAGGCTAGCGGGAGGGTGGAGCACCGGGGAGCTGTTTTTT. Its protein is CASSLLRLAGGWSTGELFF.

This clonotype was picked up a small number of times. The V call is TRBV12-3 or TRBV12-4, the J call TRBJ2-3; a possible D gene is TRBD2 (5 bases). Trimming pared 7 bases from V and 0 bases from J, leaving 17 bases between. The CDR3 is made up of 16 amino acids. The CDR3 sequence: CASTPSPGFSTDTQYF. The CDR3 bases are TGTGCCAGCACGCCATCGCCGGGGTTCAGCACAGATACGCAGTATTTT.

The rearrangement uses TRBV2 and TRBJ1-2; D ambiguous. The CDR3 has 11 residues. Germline V gene lookup returns CDR1 SNHLY and CDR2 FYNNEI. V was trimmed by 7 bases and J by 2 bases, leaving 5 bases between them. The CDR3, as DNA: TGTGCCAGCAAACAAAACTATGGCTACACCTTC. This gives the protein CASKQNYGYTF.

The rearrangement links TRBV20-1 to TRBJ1-1; 11 bases align to TRBD1. The J segment lost 5 bases and the V segment lost 0 bases, leaving 11 bases of the junction unmatched. The germline V gene encodes CDR1 DFQATT and CDR2 SNEGSKA (reference sequence). This CDR3 region has 17 residues. Written as DNA, the CDR3 is TGCAGTGCTAGAGATGGACGGACAGGGGGCAGTAGGACTGAAGCTTTCTTT. Translated, it gives CSARDGRTGGSRTEAFF.

This clonotype was picked up many times. The chain is built from TRBV12-3 or TRBV12-4 and TRBJ2-1; 7 bases map to TRBD2. J gave up 0 bases and V 2 bases, and 4 bases lay outside the gene matches. The length of the CDR3 is 16 residues. CDR3 loop: CASSLMGGSSYNEQFF. The DNA of the CDR3 is TGTGCCAGCAGTTTAATGGGGGGGTCCTCCTACAATGAGCAGTTCTTC.

This clonotype came up many times. The rearrangement uses TRBV7-8 and TRBJ1-1, with 9 bases fitting TRBD1. The CDR3 length is 16 residues. Germline V lookup: CDR1 SGHVS, CDR2 FQNEAQ. The V and J ends lost 5 bases and 2 bases, in that order; junction bases with no gene match: 9. The CDR3 reads CASSPRTGAGNTEAFF. The CDR3 DNA follows: TGTGCCAGCAGCCCTCGGACAGGGGCGGGTAACACTGAAGCTTTCTTT.

This clonotype was detected only once. This chain connects TRBV18 to TRBJ1-6; a weak D match, TRBD1 (6 bases). Germline assignment: CDR1 KGHSH and CDR2 LQKENI. This CDR3 has 20 residues. The germline V and J ends were trimmed by 4 bases and 0 bases, with 22 bases remaining between them. The CDR3 spells CASSLFPPNRENSYNSPLHF. CDR3 coding DNA: TGTGCCAGCTCACTATTCCCGCCCAACAGGGAGAACTCCTATAATTCACCCCTCCACTTT.

A note on this clonotype: This may be a read error, as it is one base from a much larger clone. Since the CDR3 does not end with the conserved phenylalanine or tryptophan, this likely comes from a read error. The chain recombines TRBV7-2 with TRBJ1-4, with TRBD1 as a possible D gene (6 bases). Trimming took 5 bases from V and 12 from J, leaving 19 bases between them. Germline values: CDR1 SGHTA, CDR2 FQGNSA. The CDR3 is 14 residues long. DNA for the CDR3: TGTGCCAGCAGCACACCCGGGGCGAACAGGGAACTGTTTTCT. Protein: CASSTPGANRELFS.

This clonotype was counted a few times. The genes are TRBV10-2 and TRBJ2-7, with 7 bases that match TRBD1. V trimming: 7 bases; J trimming: 2 bases; junction bases outside the gene matches: 2. Looked up from germline, CDR1 is WSHSY and CDR2 is SAAADI. This CDR3 is 12 amino acids long. CDR3: CASMGQTYEQYF. CDR3 sequence (DNA): TGCGCCAGCATGGGACAGACCTACGAGCAGTACTTC.

The sample holds many counts of this clonotype. The CDR3 loop is CASSGTVKSGYTF. CDR3 DNA sequence: TGTGCCAGCAGCGGTACGGTAAAGTCTGGCTACACCTTC. The gene calls are TRBV7-2 and TRBJ1-2; D ambiguous. Germline-derived CDR1 and CDR2 are SGHTA and FQGNSA. V lost 5 bases to trimming and J lost 7 bases, with 14 bases between them. CDR3 size: 13 residues.

This clonotype has at least ten counts. The chain employs TRBV7-4 and TRBJ1-1; D is unresolved. This CDR3 spans 13 amino acids. V was trimmed by 0 bases and J by 8 bases, leaving 10 bases between them. Per germline, CDR1 SGHVT and CDR2 SQSDAQ. In DNA, the CDR3 is TGTGCCAGCAGCTTAGCGGGGTCGTCAGAAGCTTTCTTT. This gives the protein CASSLAGSSEAFF.

This clonotype was seen many times. The V and J genes are TRBV6-1 and TRBJ2-6; TRBD1 matches 7 bases. CDR3 length: 17 residues. The V and J ends lost 8 bases and 3 bases, in that order; junction bases with no gene match: 13. Germline assignment: CDR1 MNHNS and CDR2 SASEGT. CDR3 in DNA: TGTGCCAGCGGAAATAACAGGGGATCGTTTGGGGCCAACGTCCTGACTTTC. It codes for CASGNNRGSFGANVLTF.

Remarks on this clonotype: Germline and junction disagree at one end, which may indicate a read error. The V gene is TRBV7-9, the J gene TRBJ2-7; possibly TRBD1 for D (5 bases). This CDR3 region has 12 residues. From germline, CDR1 is SEHNR and CDR2 FQNEAQ (reference sequence). CDR3 nucleotides: TGTGCCAGCAGCTTAGGTACAGGCCCAATCTTTTTC. This codes for CASSLGTGPIFF.